This TCR beta chain derives from a study of cytomegalovirus exposure and HLA in healthy donors. PCR primers comprised 60 Vbeta and 13 Jbeta primers. TCRdb keeps only in-frame clones here, not all; method: immunoSEQ multiplex PCR. Of some 150,000 clones listed, roughly 80% are singletons. This TCR derives from a man aged 40-55 years in good health and CMV-seronegative. The sequencing sample was made of PBMCs.

CDR3 coding DNA: TGTGCCTGGAGTAAACAGGGGGGCGCAGATACGCAGTATTTT. Protein sequence: CAWSKQGGADTQYF. The chain joins TRBV30 to TRBJ2-3, with 8 bases lining up with TRBD1. The CDR3 has 14 residues. V dropped 2 bases and J dropped 4; count of bases not matched to a gene: 5. The germline CDR1 and CDR2 sequences are GTSNPN and SVGIG (reference sequence).